This T cell receptor beta chain comes out of a study of T cell responses to AZD1222 COVID-19 vaccine. Study-wide results and limits: Of the AZD1222 recipients, only 5 or 6 were seropositive at baseline. Repertoire sampling occurred only after the peak T cell response.

With regard to this clone: The antigen is not known.

Sequencing was performed with immunoSEQ multiplex PCR; in TCRdb, only in-frame clones are kept and a portion is missing. The sample lists about 140,000 clones; approximately 90% were seen once. The CDR3 has 15 amino acids. V was shortened by 1 base and J by 4 bases, with 11 bases between the two germline ends. Germline values: CDR1 SGHVS, CDR2 FNYEAQ. The starting material was peripheral blood, obtained on day 0 of AZD1222 vaccination. This chain uses TRBV7-6 with TRBJ2-4; TRBD1 is a possible D gene (5 bases). This TCR derives from an adult in good health. This chain's CDR3 is CASSLEGQRKNIQYF. The CDR3 DNA reads as TGTGCCAGCAGCTTAGAGGGGCAGAGGAAAAACATTCAGTACTTC.